A selection of T cell receptor beta chains follows, all from one sample in a study of CD8 T cells in Susac syndrome. TCRdb re-analysed the immunoSEQ multiplex PCR reads in MiXCR, keeping a single row per CDR3 protein. This sample has some 200,000 distinct CDR3 sequences, with around 95% found just once. Sequenced input: CD8+ T cells from PBMCs. These receptors originate from a human donor with Susac syndrome. Both conserved end residues are part of each CDR3. D genes are given only for firm matches. Size is omitted from some rows. Given values are once, few, many or a class for expanded clones.

J gene | clone size | D gene | V gene | CDR3 DNA | CDR3 protein
TRBJ1-5 | NA | TRBD1 | TRBV19 | TGTGCCAGTACCTGGGACAGGGGTTCAGGTCAGCCCCAGCATTTT | CASTWDRGSGQPQHF
TRBJ2-5 | once | TRBD2 | TRBV6-2/TRBV6-3 | TGTGCCAGCAGTTACTCGACCAGCGGGGTTTACCAAGAGACCCAGTACTTC | CASSYSTSGVYQETQYF
TRBJ1-1 | NA | TRBD1 | TRBV20-1 | TGCAGTGCTAGGGATACACAGGGGGGGATGAACACTGAAGCTTTCTTT | CSARDTQGGMNTEAFF
TRBJ2-5 | NA | TRBD2 | TRBV20-1 | TGCAGTGCTAGATACTACCTAGCGGGGGAAAACCAAGAGACCCAGTACTTC | CSARYYLAGENQETQYF
TRBJ2-7 | NA | TRBD2 | TRBV7-8 | TGTGCCAGCAGCTTGTGGACTAGCGGGCCTGAGCAGTACTTC | CASSLWTSGPEQYF
TRBJ2-7 | NA | NA | TRBV23-1 | TGCGCCAGCAGTCAAGTTTCGGGGGGCAGGTTGGTCTACGAGCAGTACTTC | CASSQVSGGRLVYEQYF
TRBJ2-5 | NA | NA | TRBV19 | TGTGCCAGTAGTATAGGTGGGACCCAGTACTTC | CASSIGGTQYF
TRBJ1-2 | NA | TRBD1 | TRBV15 | TGTGCCACCAGCAGAGATTTCTTGGTGCAAGAGACAGGGAACTATGGCTACACCTTC | CATSRDFLVQETGNYGYTF
TRBJ2-7 | NA | NA | TRBV7-2 | TGTGCCAGCAGCTTAGATCCGGGTCGGGTGTACGAGCAGTACTTC | CASSLDPGRVYEQYF
TRBJ2-4 | NA | NA | TRBV27 | TGTGCCAGCTCCGATCGGCCTAGTACCCTAGCCAAAAACATTCAGTACTTC | CASSDRPSTLAKNIQYF
TRBJ2-7 | NA | TRBD2 | TRBV2 | TGTGCCAGCAGCACCTCCAGCGGGGGGGTAACCTACGAGCAGTACTTC | CASSTSSGGVTYEQYF
TRBJ1-2 | NA | NA | TRBV7-6 | TGTGCCAGCAGCTTAGAACCGACAGTCTATGGCTACACCTTC | CASSLEPTVYGYTF
TRBJ1-5 | NA | NA | TRBV2 | TGTGCCAGCGGGTGGCAAAGCAATCAGCCCCAGCATTTT | CASGWQSNQPQHF
TRBJ2-5 | NA | TRBD1 | TRBV27 | TGTGCCAGCAGTTTGTTGGGACAGGGAGAGACCCAGTACTTC | CASSLLGQGETQYF
TRBJ1-1 | NA | NA | TRBV5-1 | TGCGCCAGCAGCTTGGCCGTGGGGGGCGCTGAAGCTTTCTTT | CASSLAVGGAEAFF
TRBJ1-1 | once | TRBD1 | TRBV5-1 | TGCGCCAGCAGCGAAGACAGGGCAGAAGCTTTCTTT | CASSEDRAEAFF
TRBJ2-2 | NA | NA | TRBV10-3 | TGTGCCATCAGTGAGGGAAAGACTAGTTCCACCGGGGAGCTGTTTTTT | CAISEGKTSSTGELFF
TRBJ1-6 | NA | TRBD1 | TRBV5-6 | TGTGCCAGCAGCTATGGGACAGGGAATTCACCCCTCCACTTT | CASSYGTGNSPLHF
TRBJ2-3 | NA | NA | TRBV5-1 | TGCGCCAGCAGCTTGAGAGATGACACAGATACGCAGTATTTT | CASSLRDDTDTQYF
TRBJ2-3 | NA | NA | TRBV9 | TGTGCCAGCAGCGTAGAGAACGGGGTGGGCACAGATACGCAGTATTTT | CASSVENGVGTDTQYF
TRBJ1-4 | NA | NA | TRBV5-1 | TGCGCCAGCAGCGGACAGCCCCATGCAACTAATGAAAAACTGTTTTTT | CASSGQPHATNEKLFF
TRBJ1-1 | NA | NA | TRBV2 | TGTGCCAGCAGTGAGGGACGATTGACATTGGGCACTGAAGCTTTCTTT | CASSEGRLTLGTEAFF
TRBJ1-2 | NA | NA | TRBV5-4 | TGTGCCAGCAGCAGCCTCCGAATATTCACCTTC | CASSSLRIFTF
TRBJ1-5 | NA | TRBD1 | TRBV12-3/TRBV12-4 | TGTGCCAGCAGATCGACAGGGGGCGAAGTTCAGCCCCAGCATTTT | CASRSTGGEVQPQHF
TRBJ1-1 | NA | TRBD1 | TRBV3-1 | TGTGCCAGCAGTCTCCAGGGGGCCAAGCCGAACACTGAAGCTTTCTTT | CASSLQGAKPNTEAFF
TRBJ2-1 | NA | TRBD2 | TRBV4-1 | TGCGCCAGCAGCCAAGAACTAGCGACCAATGAGCAGTTCTTC | CASSQELATNEQFF
TRBJ2-3 | NA | NA | TRBV4-1 | TGCGCCAGCAGCCAAGATGGCGGAACTATCACAGATACGCAGTATTTT | CASSQDGGTITDTQYF
TRBJ2-1 | NA | NA | TRBV9 | TGTGCCAGCAGCGGGGGACACTACAATGAGCAGTTCTTC | CASSGGHYNEQFF
TRBJ2-1 | NA | NA | TRBV4-1 | TGCGCCAGCAGCCAAGATTTCGGACAGAAATTTCTTGAGCAGTTCTTC | CASSQDFGQKFLEQFF
TRBJ2-1 | NA | TRBD2 | TRBV6-2/TRBV6-3 | TGTGCCAGCAGACGAATGACTAGCCGATCCTACAATGAGCAGTTCTTC | CASRRMTSRSYNEQFF
TRBJ2-5 | NA | NA | TRBV10-1 | TGCGCCAGCAGTGAGTCCGGGCGAGAGACCCAGTACTTC | CASSESGRETQYF
TRBJ2-5 | once | NA | TRBV23-1 | TGCGCCAGCAGTCAAGCCTCTGGTGAAGAGACCCAGTACTTC | CASSQASGEETQYF
TRBJ2-5 | NA | TRBD2 | TRBV5-1 | TGCGCCAGCAGCTCAGGACTAGCGGTAAACCAAGAGACCCAGTACTTC | CASSSGLAVNQETQYF
TRBJ2-7 | NA | TRBD1 | TRBV6-5 | TGTGCCAGCAGTCGAACCGGGACAGGGGACTACGAGCAGTACTTC | CASSRTGTGDYEQYF
TRBJ2-5 | NA | TRBD2 | TRBV11-2 | TGTGCCAGCGCACCCGGGACTAGCGGGTTACAAGAGACCCAGTACTTC | CASAPGTSGLQETQYF
TRBJ2-1 | NA | TRBD2 | TRBV5-6 | TGTGCCAGCAGCCTTCCGATGCGGGGGGGTCCCTACAATGAGCAGTTCTTC | CASSLPMRGGPYNEQFF
TRBJ2-4 | NA | TRBD2 | TRBV15 | TGTGCCACCAGCAGAGATCGGAGCGGGAGAAACATTCAGTACTTC | CATSRDRSGRNIQYF
TRBJ2-1 | NA | TRBD2 | TRBV27 | TGTGCCACCGGCACGGGCGGGAGGCCAAATGAGCAGTTCTTC | CATGTGGRPNEQFF
TRBJ2-3 | NA | NA | TRBV7-9 | TGTGCCAGCACAGAAGGTCGAGCGGGCACAGATACGCAGTATTTT | CASTEGRAGTDTQYF
TRBJ2-2 | NA | TRBD2 | TRBV15 | TGTGCCAGCGGGGGGAGCACCGGGGAGCTGTTTTTT | CASGGSTGELFF
TRBJ2-7 | NA | NA | TRBV2 | TGTGCCAGCAGTGAAGTGAACGAGCAGTACTTC | CASSEVNEQYF
TRBJ2-1 | NA | NA | TRBV9 | TGTGCCAGCAGCGTAGGGGGGGACAATGAGCAGTTCTTC | CASSVGGDNEQFF
TRBJ2-3 | once | NA | TRBV5-4 | TGTGCCAGCAGGCCGGGAGTCTCTGATACGCAGTATTTT | CASRPGVSDTQYF
TRBJ2-5 | NA | TRBD2 | TRBV27 | TGTGCCAGCAGTTTTGATTTAGCGGGGGGGCCGGAAGAGACCCAGTACTTC | CASSFDLAGGPEETQYF
TRBJ2-2 | NA | NA | TRBV11-2 | TGTGCCAGCAGCTTTATAGGGGGGCCGATACCCGGGGAGCTGTTTTTT | CASSFIGGPIPGELFF
TRBJ1-2 | once | NA | TRBV25-1 | TGTGCCAGCAGTGCCGGGGCTCCCTATGGCTACACCTTC | CASSAGAPYGYTF
TRBJ2-5 | NA | TRBD2 | TRBV28 | TGTGCCAGCAGTACCGGGACTACCGAGACCCAGTACTTC | CASSTGTTETQYF
TRBJ2-6 | NA | TRBD1 | TRBV20-1 | TGCAGTGCGTTCAAAACGGGACAGGTCAACGTCCTGACTTTC | CSAFKTGQVNVLTF
TRBJ2-7 | NA | NA | TRBV20-1 | TGCAGTGCTACCAGGGGCGGGGTCGAGCAGTACTTC | CSATRGGVEQYF
TRBJ2-7 | NA | TRBD2 | TRBV30 | TGTGCCTGGAGTGCTGGGCGGGAGGAGCAGTACTTC | CAWSAGREEQYF
TRBJ1-2 | NA | NA | TRBV2 | TGTGCCCGTAACGCAGACTCCTATGGCTACACCTTC | CARNADSYGYTF
TRBJ2-3 | NA | TRBD2 | TRBV18 | TGTGCCAGCTCATCCCGGACTAGCGGGAGTGAAGATACGCAGTATTTT | CASSSRTSGSEDTQYF
TRBJ2-7 | NA | TRBD1 | TRBV25-1 | TGTGCCAGCAGTGAATATGGGACAGGGGGCTCGGGCGAGCAGTACTTC | CASSEYGTGGSGEQYF
TRBJ2-3 | NA | TRBD2 | TRBV10-3 | TGTGCCATCAGTGAGTCAGCGGGACTATTCGTGGATACGCAGTATTTT | CAISESAGLFVDTQYF
TRBJ2-3 | NA | TRBD2 | TRBV7-9 | TGTGCCAGCCCACCCAGCGGGGGGTTCGGAGATACGCAGTATTTT | CASPPSGGFGDTQYF
TRBJ2-2 | NA | NA | TRBV5-4 | TGTGCCAGCAGCTTGACGTACACCGGGGAGCTGTTTTTT | CASSLTYTGELFF
TRBJ2-1 | NA | NA | TRBV6-6 | TGTGCCAGCACCTACATGGGTCCCTACAATGAGCAGTTCTTC | CASTYMGPYNEQFF